These 3 T cell receptor beta chains were sequenced from one sample in a study of metastatic and nonmetastatic thyroid tumors. No patient received treatment before thyroid surgery. TCRdb re-called the PCR reads through MiXCR. This sample has 35,000 or so clones, with roughly a sixth found just once. The sample was blood. These receptors were obtained from a male donor with papillary thyroid cancer or a benign thyroid nodule (not recorded which). Some clones in this sample may be carry-over from other donors' samples.

This clone showed up many times. The CDR3 region is CASSQVQGYGELFF. CDR3 DNA sequence: TGCGCCAGCAGCCAGGTACAGGGTTACGGGGAGCTGTTTTTT. This chain uses TRBV4-1 with TRBJ2-2, with D possibly being TRBD1 (6 bases). Germline V gene sequence: CDR1 MGHRA, CDR2 YSYEKL. The CDR3 loop spans 14 amino acids. Trimming took 3 bases from V and 7 from J, leaving 12 bases between them.

The J gene is TRBJ2-3, the V gene TRBV10-3, with TRBD1 matching over 7 bases. J was trimmed by 2 bases and V by 6 bases; bases with no gene match: 14. Germline V gene sequence: CDR1 ENHRY, CDR2 SYGVKD. This CDR3 is 17 amino acids long. This chain's CDR3 is CAIRPPQGNGTTDTQYF. The CDR3 nucleotides are TGTGCCATCAGGCCCCCACAGGGGAACGGAACCACAGATACGCAGTATTTT.

This clone appeared a few times. The rearrangement uses TRBV6-2 or TRBV6-3 and TRBJ2-7; perhaps TRBD2 as D (6 bases). V was cut by 0 bases and J by 3 bases, with 24 bases left in between. Per the germline V gene, CDR1 is MNHEY and CDR2 is SVGEGT. This CDR3 comprises 19 residues. This CDR3 reads CASSYSGGGSSRVFYEQYF. The CDR3 nucleotides are TGTGCCAGCAGTTACTCGGGAGGCGGCTCCAGTCGAGTATTCTACGAGCAGTACTTC.